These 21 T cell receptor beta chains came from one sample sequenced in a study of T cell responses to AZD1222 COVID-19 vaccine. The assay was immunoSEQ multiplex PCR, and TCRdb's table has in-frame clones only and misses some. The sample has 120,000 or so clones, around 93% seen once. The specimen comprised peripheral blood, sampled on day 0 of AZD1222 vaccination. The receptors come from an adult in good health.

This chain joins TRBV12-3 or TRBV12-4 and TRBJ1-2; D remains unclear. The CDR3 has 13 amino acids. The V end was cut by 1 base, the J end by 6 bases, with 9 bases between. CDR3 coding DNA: TGTGCCAGCAGTTTAGAGGGCTCTAATGGCTACACCTTC. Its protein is CASSLEGSNGYTF.

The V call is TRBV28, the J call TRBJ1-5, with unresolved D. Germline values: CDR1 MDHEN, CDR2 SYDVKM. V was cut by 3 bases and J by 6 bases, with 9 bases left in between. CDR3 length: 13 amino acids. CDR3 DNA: TGTGCCAGCAGTTTGTACGTGGGTCAGCCCCAGCATTTT. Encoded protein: CASSLYVGQPQHF.

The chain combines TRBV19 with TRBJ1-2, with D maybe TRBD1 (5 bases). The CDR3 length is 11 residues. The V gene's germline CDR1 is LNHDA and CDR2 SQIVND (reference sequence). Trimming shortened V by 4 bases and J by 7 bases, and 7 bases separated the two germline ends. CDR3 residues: CASSSGGGYTF. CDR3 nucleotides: TGTGCCAGTAGTAGCGGGGGTGGCTACACCTTC.

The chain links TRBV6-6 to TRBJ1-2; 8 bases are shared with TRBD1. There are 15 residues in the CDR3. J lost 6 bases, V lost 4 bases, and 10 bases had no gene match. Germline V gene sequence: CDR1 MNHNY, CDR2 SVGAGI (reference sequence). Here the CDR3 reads CASSSDRGSNNGYTF. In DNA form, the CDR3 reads TGTGCCAGCAGTTCAGACAGGGGCAGTAATAATGGCTACACCTTC.

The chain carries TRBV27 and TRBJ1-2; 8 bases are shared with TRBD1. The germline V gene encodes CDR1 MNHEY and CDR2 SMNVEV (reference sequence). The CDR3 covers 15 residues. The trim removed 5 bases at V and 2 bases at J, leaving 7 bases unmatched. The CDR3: CASSTAGTGNYGYTF. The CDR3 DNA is TGTGCCAGCAGTACCGCCGGGACAGGAAACTATGGCTACACCTTC.

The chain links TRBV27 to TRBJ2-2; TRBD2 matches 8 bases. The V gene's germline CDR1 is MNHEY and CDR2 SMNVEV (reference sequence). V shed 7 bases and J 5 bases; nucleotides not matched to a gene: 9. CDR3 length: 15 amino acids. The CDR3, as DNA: TGTGCCAGCACCGGGACTAGGAGAGGGACCGGGGAGCTGTTTTTT. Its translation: CASTGTRRGTGELFF.

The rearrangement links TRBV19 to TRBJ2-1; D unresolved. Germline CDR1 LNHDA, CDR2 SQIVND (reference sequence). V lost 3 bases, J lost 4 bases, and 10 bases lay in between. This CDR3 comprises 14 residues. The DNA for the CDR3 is TGTGCCAGTAGTATTCAGCTCCCATACAATGAGCAGTTCTTC. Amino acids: CASSIQLPYNEQFF.

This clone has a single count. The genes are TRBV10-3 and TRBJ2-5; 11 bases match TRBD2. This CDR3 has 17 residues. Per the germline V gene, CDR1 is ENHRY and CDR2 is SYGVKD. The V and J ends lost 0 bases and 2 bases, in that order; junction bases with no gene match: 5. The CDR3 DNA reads TGTGCCATCAGTGAGTCGCTAGCGGGGGGTCCACAAGAGACCCAGTACTTC. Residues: CAISESLAGGPQETQYF.

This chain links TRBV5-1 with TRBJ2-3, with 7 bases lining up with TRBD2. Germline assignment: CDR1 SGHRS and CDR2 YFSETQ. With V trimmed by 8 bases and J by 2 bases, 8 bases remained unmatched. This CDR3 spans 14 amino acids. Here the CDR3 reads CASTNGGNTDTQYF. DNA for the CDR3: TGCGCCAGTACGAACGGGGGGAACACAGATACGCAGTATTTT.

CDR3 DNA: TGCGCCAGCAGAACCTCGGGACAGGGTAATGAAAAACTGTTTTTT. Translated, it gives CASRTSGQGNEKLFF. The chain combines TRBV5-1 with TRBJ1-4, with 9 positions matching TRBD1. CDR3 length: 15 amino acids. Trimming at V came to 5 bases and at J to 4 bases, leaving 6 bases not matched to a gene. CDR1 and CDR2 (germline): SGHRS, YFSETQ.

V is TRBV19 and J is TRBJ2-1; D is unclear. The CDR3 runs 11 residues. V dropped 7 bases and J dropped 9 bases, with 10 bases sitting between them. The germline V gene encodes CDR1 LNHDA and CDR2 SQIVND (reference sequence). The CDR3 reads CASTAASEQFF. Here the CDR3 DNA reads TGTGCCAGTACCGCCGCGAGTGAGCAGTTCTTC.

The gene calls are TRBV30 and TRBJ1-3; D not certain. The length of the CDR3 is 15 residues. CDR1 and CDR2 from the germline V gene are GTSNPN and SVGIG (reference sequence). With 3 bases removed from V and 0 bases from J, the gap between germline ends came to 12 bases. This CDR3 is CAWSATTFSGNTIYF. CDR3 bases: TGTGCCTGGAGCGCGACAACTTTCTCTGGAAACACCATATATTTT.

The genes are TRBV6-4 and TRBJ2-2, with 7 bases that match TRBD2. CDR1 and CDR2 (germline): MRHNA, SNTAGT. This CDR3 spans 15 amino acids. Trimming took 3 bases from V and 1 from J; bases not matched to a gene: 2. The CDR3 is CASSDGGENTGELFF. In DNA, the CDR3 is TGTGCCAGCAGTGATGGGGGGGAGAACACCGGGGAGCTGTTTTTT.

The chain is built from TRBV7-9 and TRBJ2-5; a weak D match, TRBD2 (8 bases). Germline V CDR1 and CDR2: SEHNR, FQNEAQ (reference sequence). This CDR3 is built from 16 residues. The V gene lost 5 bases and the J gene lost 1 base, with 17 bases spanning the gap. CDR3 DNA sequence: TGTGCCAGCAGCCTCCGGGAGGGACAGACCCAAGAGACCCAGTACTTC. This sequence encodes CASSLREGQTQETQYF. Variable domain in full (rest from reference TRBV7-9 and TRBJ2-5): DTGVSQNPRHKITKRGQNVTFRCDPISEHNRLYWYRQTLGQGPEFLTYFQNEAQLEKSRLLSDRFSAERPKGSFSTLEIQRTEQGDSAMYLCASSLREGQTQETQYFGPGTRLLVL.

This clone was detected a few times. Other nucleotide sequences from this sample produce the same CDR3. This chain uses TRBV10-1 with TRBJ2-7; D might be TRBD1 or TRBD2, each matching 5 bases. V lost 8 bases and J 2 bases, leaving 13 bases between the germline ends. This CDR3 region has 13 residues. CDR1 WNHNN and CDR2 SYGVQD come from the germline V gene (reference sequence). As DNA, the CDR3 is TGCGCCAGCTCCCCGGGACCCGCCTACGAGCAGTACTTC. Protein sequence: CASSPGPAYEQYF.

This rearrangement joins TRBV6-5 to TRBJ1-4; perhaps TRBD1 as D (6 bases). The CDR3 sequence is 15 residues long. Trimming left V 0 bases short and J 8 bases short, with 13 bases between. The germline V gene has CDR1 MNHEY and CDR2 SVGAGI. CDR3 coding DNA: TGTGCCAGCAGTTACTCACAGGGCAGTTTGGAAAAACTGTTTTTT. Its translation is CASSYSQGSLEKLFF.

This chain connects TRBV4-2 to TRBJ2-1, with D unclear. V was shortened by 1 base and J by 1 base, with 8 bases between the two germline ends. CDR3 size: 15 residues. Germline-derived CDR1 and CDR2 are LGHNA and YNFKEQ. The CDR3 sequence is CASSQGAESYNEQFF. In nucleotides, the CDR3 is TGTGCCAGCAGCCAAGGGGCGGAATCCTACAATGAGCAGTTCTTC.

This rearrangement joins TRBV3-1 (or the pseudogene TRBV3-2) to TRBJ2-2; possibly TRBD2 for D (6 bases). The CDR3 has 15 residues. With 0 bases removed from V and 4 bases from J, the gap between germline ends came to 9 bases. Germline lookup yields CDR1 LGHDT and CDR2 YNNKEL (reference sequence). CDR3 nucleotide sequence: TGTGCCAGCAGCCAAGAACCCGGGGGCACCGGGGAGCTGTTTTTT. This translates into CASSQEPGGTGELFF.

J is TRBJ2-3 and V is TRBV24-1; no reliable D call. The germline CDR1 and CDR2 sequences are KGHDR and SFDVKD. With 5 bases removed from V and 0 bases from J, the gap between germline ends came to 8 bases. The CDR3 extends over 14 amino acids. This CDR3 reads CATSVSGSTDTQYF. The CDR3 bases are TGTGCCACCAGTGTGTCAGGAAGCACAGATACGCAGTATTTT.

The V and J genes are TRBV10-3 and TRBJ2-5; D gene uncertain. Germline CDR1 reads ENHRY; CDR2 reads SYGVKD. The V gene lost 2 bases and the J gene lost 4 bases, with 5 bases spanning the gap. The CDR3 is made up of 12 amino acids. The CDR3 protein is CAISEGTETQYF. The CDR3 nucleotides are TGTGCCATCAGTGAGGGAACAGAGACCCAGTACTTC.

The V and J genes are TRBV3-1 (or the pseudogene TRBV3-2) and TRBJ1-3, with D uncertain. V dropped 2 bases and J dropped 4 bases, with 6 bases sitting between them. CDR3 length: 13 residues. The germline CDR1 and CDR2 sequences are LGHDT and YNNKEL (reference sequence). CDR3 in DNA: TGTGCCAGCAGCCAAAATCCAGGAAACACCATATATTTT. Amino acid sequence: CASSQNPGNTIYF.